Listed here are 22 T cell receptor beta chains from one sample, sequenced in a study of a mutant IDH1 vaccine in newly diagnosed glioma listed by TCRdb under 2021. In the paper's terms, the time point label means: week 11, during vaccination. A 20-mer mutant IDH1 peptide at 300 micrograms in Montanide made up each vaccine dose, which was injected subcutaneously together with topical imiquimod. The library came from the immunoSEQ multiplex PCR assay. TCRdb re-hosts the immuneACCESS table, in-frame sequences only. Its copies lack some clones; in the studies checked, an unresolved V gene accounts for under half of them, and the cause for the rest is not known. The sample data list around 130,000 clones, and just under 80% of these were observed just once. Of the sample, about 5.5% falls within the top ten clones. Antigens of these TCRs are unknown. Sequenced material: PBMCs, taken from a glioma patient whose treatment included an IDH1 peptide vaccine. These receptors were taken from a man aged 40-49 years with glioma.

The genes are TRBV6-5 and TRBJ1-2, with D possibly being TRBD1 (6 bases). The CDR3 totals 13 residues. Trimming left V 6 bases short and J 6 bases short, with 14 bases between. Germline lookup yields CDR1 MNHEY and CDR2 SVGAGI. CDR3 protein: CASSFRDNDGYTF. For the CDR3, the DNA is TGTGCCAGCAGCTTCCGGGACAACGATGGCTACACCTTC.

The CDR3, as DNA: TGTGCCAGCAGCTTAGGGTACAAAGCCCCTGGTGGAACTGAAGCTTTCTTT. It encodes CASSLGYKAPGGTEAFF. This sequence joins TRBV7-2 and TRBJ1-1, with D hard to call. The germline gives CDR1 SGHTA, CDR2 FQGNSA. The CDR3 contains 17 residues. V shed 1 base and J shed 5 bases, with 20 bases lying between them.

The chain uses TRBV19 and TRBJ1-4; D is uncertain. The germline V and J ends were trimmed by 5 bases and 3 bases, with 16 bases remaining between them. Germline lookup yields CDR1 LNHDA and CDR2 SQIVND (reference sequence). CDR3 length: 16 amino acids. CDR3 nucleotide sequence: TGTGCCAGTAGTTCCCGTAGAGGGCGGTCTAATGAAAAACTGTTTTTT. This sequence encodes CASSSRRGRSNEKLFF. Complete variable domain (other parts from reference TRBV19 and TRBJ1-4): DGGITQSPKYLFRKEGQNVTLSCEQNLNHDAMYWYRQDPGQGLRLIYYSQIVNDFQKGDIAEGYSVSREKKESFPLTVTSAQKNPTAFYLCASSSRRGRSNEKLFFGSGTQLSVL.

V gene TRBV7-9 combines with J gene TRBJ1-3; D call uncertain. Germline V CDR1 and CDR2: SEHNR, FQNEAQ (reference sequence). The CDR3 contains 12 residues. The ends were cut back, 6 bases at V and 12 bases at J, with 15 bases in the middle. CDR3 loop: CASRPPPLNIYF. The DNA of the CDR3 is TGTGCCAGCAGACCCCCCCCCTTGAACATATATTTT.

V usage is TRBV6-1 and J usage is TRBJ1-5; D call uncertain. The CDR3 covers 13 residues. The V and J ends lost 11 bases and 0 bases respectively, with 11 bases between them. Germline V lookup: CDR1 MNHNS, CDR2 SASEGT. The CDR3 is CAGQTYSNQPQHF. CDR3 DNA sequence: TGTGCCGGGCAGACCTATAGCAATCAGCCCCAGCATTTT.

The genes are TRBV6-5 and TRBJ1-3, with 7 bases identical to TRBD1. CDR3 length equals 15 residues. Germline V CDR1 and CDR2: MNHEY, SVGAGI. The V and J ends lost 0 bases and 4 bases, in that order; junction bases with no gene match: 3. CDR3 bases: TGTGCCAGCAGTTACTCCCCGACAGGGGGAAACACCATATATTTT. This sequence encodes CASSYSPTGGNTIYF.

The chain combines TRBV7-9 with TRBJ1-4, with D unresolved. V lost 1 base and J lost 4, with 13 bases in between. Germline CDR1 reads SEHNR; CDR2 reads FQNEAQ (reference sequence). The CDR3 spans 16 residues. CDR3 DNA: TGTGCCAGCAGCTTAGGTGTGGGAGCCGGTAATGAAAAACTGTTTTTT. It translates to CASSLGVGAGNEKLFF.

V and J are TRBV7-9 and TRBJ2-3; TRBD2 is a possible D gene (6 bases). In germline, CDR1 is SEHNR, CDR2 FQNEAQ (reference sequence). This CDR3 region has 13 residues. The germline V and J ends were trimmed by 5 bases and 10 bases, with 16 bases remaining between them. Here the CDR3 reads CASSEEGWGAQYF. CDR3 sequence (DNA): TGTGCCAGCAGCGAAGAGGGTTGGGGGGCGCAGTATTTT.

The chain has TRBV30 and TRBJ2-1; perhaps TRBD2 as D (5 bases). V was trimmed by 5 bases and J by 4 bases, leaving 18 bases between them. CDR1 and CDR2 (germline): GTSNPN, SVGIG (reference sequence). The CDR3 length is 15 residues. This CDR3 is CAWGRRGTQYNEQFF. CDR3 nucleotides: TGTGCCTGGGGAAGACGGGGTACACAGTACAATGAGCAGTTCTTC.

J is TRBJ2-5 and V is TRBV7-2, with 7 nucleotides matching TRBD1. The germline V gene has CDR1 SGHTA and CDR2 FQGNSA. J was trimmed by 4 bases and V by 3 bases; bases with no gene match: 8. This CDR3 is built from 15 residues. Written as DNA, the CDR3 is TGTGCCAGCAGCTTCGGGACAGCCCTGGGAGAGACCCAGTACTTC. It specifies CASSFGTALGETQYF.

The chain links TRBV6-5 to TRBJ1-2, with 8 bases identical to TRBD1. This CDR3 region has 13 residues. Trimming took 6 bases from V and 7 from J; bases not matched to a gene: 7. Germline CDR1 is MNHEY and CDR2 is SVGAGI. CDR3 nucleotide sequence: TGTGCCAGCAGCCTCGACAGGGGCGGTGGCTACACCTTC. As protein: CASSLDRGGGYTF.

This clone was recorded a few times. The CDR3 loop is CASSSYYGTLNTEAFF. The DNA for the CDR3 is TGTGCCAGCAGCTCATACTACGGGACACTGAACACTGAAGCTTTCTTT. This chain uses TRBV7-2 with TRBJ1-1; a possible D gene is TRBD1 (6 bases). Trimming took off 4 bases at V and 0 bases at J, with 15 bases between the two ends. The CDR3 runs to 16 residues. Germline V CDR1 and CDR2: SGHTA, FQGNSA.

This rearrangement joins TRBV5-4 to TRBJ2-7, with TRBD2 matching 9 bases. The CDR3 length is 15 residues. Trimming at V came to 1 base and at J to 3 bases, leaving 5 bases not matched to a gene. The germline V gene has CDR1 SGHNT and CDR2 YYREEE (reference sequence). The CDR3 nucleotides are TGTGCCAGCAGCTTGCAGGCTAGCGGGGTCTACGAGCAGTACTTC. This translates into CASSLQASGVYEQYF. The full variable domain, completed using reference TRBV5-4 and TRBJ2-7, is ETGVTQSPTHLIKTRGQQVTLRCSSQSGHNTVSWYQQALGQGPQFIFQYYREEENGRGNFPPRFSGLQFPNYSSELNVNALELDDSALYLCASSLQASGVYEQYFGPGTRLTVT.

The table lists this clone with a few counts. The chain employs TRBV25-1 and TRBJ1-5; 9 bases match TRBD1. This CDR3 contains 16 residues. Germline CDR1 MGHDK, CDR2 SYGVNS. V lost 6 bases and J lost 7; bases outside the gene matches: 13. The DNA for the CDR3 is TGTGCCAGCAGCCCCGGGACAGGGCGTACAGGACAGCCCCAGCATTTT. It encodes CASSPGTGRTGQPQHF. Variable domain in full (rest from reference TRBV25-1 and TRBJ1-5): EADIYQTPRYLVIGTGKKITLECSQTMGHDKMYWYQQDPGMELHLIHYSYGVNSTEKGDLSSESTVSRIRTEHFPLTLESARPSHTSQYLCASSPGTGRTGQPQHFGDGTRLSIL.

This clone was seen many times. The rearrangement joins TRBV7-2 to TRBJ2-5; D unresolved. Looked up from germline, CDR1 is SGHTA and CDR2 is FQGNSA. Deletions cut 4 bases from V and 10 bases from J, with 10 bases between. CDR3 length: 11 residues. CDR3 amino acids: CASSSLGIQYF. The CDR3 coding sequence is TGTGCCAGCAGCTCGTTGGGTATCCAGTACTTC.

This clone turned up a few times. The rearrangement links TRBV19 to TRBJ1-2; D is perhaps TRBD1 (6 bases). Germline CDR1 reads LNHDA; CDR2 reads SQIVND (reference sequence). The CDR3 spans 13 residues. V was shortened by 5 bases and J by 6 bases, with 13 bases between the two germline ends. The CDR3 DNA is TGTGCCAGTAGTTTCCCCCAGGGGCATGGCTACACCTTC. Translation gives CASSFPQGHGYTF.

The chain couples TRBV19 to TRBJ1-1, with D unresolved. The germline gives CDR1 LNHDA, CDR2 SQIVND (reference sequence). There are 12 residues in the CDR3. Trimming took 6 bases from V and 0 from J, leaving 5 bases between them. Written as DNA, the CDR3 is TGTGCCAGTAGGGTCATGAACACTGAAGCTTTCTTT. Protein product: CASRVMNTEAFF.

The DNA of the CDR3 is TGTGCCAGTAGTATAGGAGGGTCGGAGACCCAGTACTTC. Protein product: CASSIGGSETQYF. This chain uses TRBV19 with TRBJ2-5; the D gene is possibly TRBD2 (5 bases). CDR3 length: 13 amino acids. From germline, CDR1 is LNHDA and CDR2 SQIVND (reference sequence). Trimming cost V 1 base and J 5 bases, with 8 bases left between them.

The chain has TRBV6-5 and TRBJ2-3; the D gene could be TRBD1 or TRBD2 (6 bases each). Germline V CDR1 and CDR2: MNHEY, SVGAGI. The CDR3 is 15 residues long. V was shortened by 2 bases and J by 2 bases, with 11 bases between the two germline ends. The CDR3 DNA reads TGTGCCAGCAGTTACGGAGGGGGGATCACAGATACGCAGTATTTT. It is translated as CASSYGGGITDTQYF.

The genes are TRBV28 and TRBJ2-4; TRBD1 agrees at 10 bases. Germline CDR1 MDHEN, CDR2 SYDVKM. J lost 15 bases, V lost 5 bases, and 16 bases had no gene match. The CDR3 length is 15 residues. The CDR3 is CASSPLRGQGSFGYF. CDR3 in DNA: TGTGCCAGCAGTCCGCTACGGGGACAGGGGTCGTTTGGGTACTTC.

V gene TRBV4-1 combines with J gene TRBJ2-3; D unresolved. V was trimmed by 1 base and J by 6 bases, leaving 2 bases between them. Germline assignment: CDR1 MGHRA and CDR2 YSYEKL. The CDR3 is 11 residues long. The CDR3: CASSQGDTQYF. CDR3 DNA: TGCGCCAGCAGCCAAGGGGATACGCAGTATTTT.

The V call is TRBV10-3, the J call TRBJ2-2, with D hard to call. Looked up from germline, CDR1 is ENHRY and CDR2 is SYGVKD. The CDR3 covers 15 residues. Trimming cost V 8 bases and J 1 base, with 14 bases left between them. The DNA for the CDR3 is TGTGCCATCGAGCCGGACGGCCAGAACACCGGGGAGCTGTTTTTT. Its translation is CAIEPDGQNTGELFF.